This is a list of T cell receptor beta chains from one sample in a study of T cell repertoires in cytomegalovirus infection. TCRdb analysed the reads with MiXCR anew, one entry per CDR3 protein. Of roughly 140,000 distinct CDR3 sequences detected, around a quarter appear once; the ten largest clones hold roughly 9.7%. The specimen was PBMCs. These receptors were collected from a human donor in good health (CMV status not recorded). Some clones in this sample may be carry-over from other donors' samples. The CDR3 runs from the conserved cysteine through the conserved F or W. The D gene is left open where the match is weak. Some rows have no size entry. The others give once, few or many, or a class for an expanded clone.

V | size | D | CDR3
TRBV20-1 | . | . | CSVTGKTYEQYF
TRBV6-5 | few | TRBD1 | CASSYLGTGGQETQYF
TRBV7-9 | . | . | CASSLGSGTNTEAFF
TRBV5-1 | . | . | CASSPRTSNTEAFF
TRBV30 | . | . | CAWSVAGNNQPQHF
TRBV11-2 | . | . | CASSLWAVQETQYF
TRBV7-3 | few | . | CASSEGTDSSYEQYF
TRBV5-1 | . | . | CASSLALLGDGYTF
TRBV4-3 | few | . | CASSQDLDIRSYEQYF
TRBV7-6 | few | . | CASSQVGEGNEQYF
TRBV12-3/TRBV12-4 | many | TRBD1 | CASSSRQGGTQPQHF